This T cell receptor (beta chain) emerged from a study of blood T cell repertoires in COVID-19. The overall study: COVID-19 samples collected from the United States, Italy and Spain covered acute and convalescent phases.

Using immunoSEQ multiplex PCR, the repertoire was profiled, and TCRdb retains in-frame clones only, with some absent. The profile shows roughly 100,000 clones, 85% to 95% of them singletons. The receptor was derived from a man aged 50 to 60 with active COVID-19. Source material: peripheral blood.

CDR3 region: CASSDSSGVGYTF. CDR3 DNA sequence: TGTGCCAGCAGTGACTCGTCCGGGGTGGGCTACACCTTC. The genes are TRBV6-4 and TRBJ1-2; D gene ambiguous. This CDR3 has 13 amino acids. The V gene lost 0 bases and the J gene lost 8 bases, with 10 bases spanning the gap. CDR1 and CDR2 from the germline V gene are MRHNA and SNTAGT.